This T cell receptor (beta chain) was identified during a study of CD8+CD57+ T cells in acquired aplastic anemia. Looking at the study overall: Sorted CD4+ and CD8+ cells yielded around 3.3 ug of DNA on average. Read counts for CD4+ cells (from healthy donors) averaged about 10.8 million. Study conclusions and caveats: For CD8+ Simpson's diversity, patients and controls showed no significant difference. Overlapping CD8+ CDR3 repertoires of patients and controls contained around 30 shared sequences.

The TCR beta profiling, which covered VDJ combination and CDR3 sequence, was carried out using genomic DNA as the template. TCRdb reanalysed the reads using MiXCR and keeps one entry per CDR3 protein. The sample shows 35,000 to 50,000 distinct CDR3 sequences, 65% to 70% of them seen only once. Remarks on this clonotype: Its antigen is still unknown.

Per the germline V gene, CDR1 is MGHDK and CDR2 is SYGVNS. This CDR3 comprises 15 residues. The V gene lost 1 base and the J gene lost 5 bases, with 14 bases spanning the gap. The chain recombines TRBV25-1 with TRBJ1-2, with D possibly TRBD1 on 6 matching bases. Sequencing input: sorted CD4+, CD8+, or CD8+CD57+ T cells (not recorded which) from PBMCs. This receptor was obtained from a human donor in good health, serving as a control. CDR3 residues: CASSEWDNYLYGYTF. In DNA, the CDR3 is TGTGCCAGCAGTGAATGGGACAACTACTTATATGGCTACACCTTC.